What follows describes a single T cell receptor beta chain. The antigen is not known. Some clones are missing from TCRdb's copy, which holds only in-frame ones; the method was immunoSEQ multiplex PCR. The sample records roughly 12,000 clones, over 2% being singletons. This entry is derived from a study of T cells after posttransplantation cyclophosphamide. Points from the study as a whole: TRB overlap between skin or GI tissue T cells and blood was limited. Later post-transplant blood repertoires were often dominated by donor CD8+ memory clones. Recipient CMV seropositivity and CMV reactivation strongly tracked TRB clonality.

Treatment was busulfan-fludarabine conditioning, a marrow graft, and cyclophosphamide on days +3 and +4. The sample consisted of PBMCs, taken after allogeneic stem cell transplant with posttransplant cyclophosphamide. This TCR came from a male patient between 25 and 39 years old who received an allogeneic stem cell transplant from a related donor, was CMV-positive, and had no GVHD. The graft donor may have contributed some T cells.

CDR3 protein: CASSQDIASLTQETQYF. CDR3 nucleotides: TGTGCCAGCAGTCAGGATATAGCGTCCCTCACCCAAGAGACCCAGTACTTC. The V and J genes are TRBV7-2 and TRBJ2-5; a possible D gene is TRBD2 (5 bases). V was cut by 6 bases and J by 1 base, with 21 bases left in between. CDR3 size: 17 residues. CDR1 SGHTA and CDR2 FQGNSA come from the germline V gene.